The next 30 T cell receptor beta chains were all read from a single sample in a study of T cells in Graves' hyperthyroidism and ophthalmopathy. Template material for amplifying TCR beta CDR3 regions consisted of RNA transcripts. HTBI primers drove first-round RT-PCR of the TCR CDR3. In TCRdb, the multiplex PCR reads were re-called with MiXCR into one record per CDR3 protein. The repertoire has about 480,000 distinct CDR3 sequences, 13% to 15% of them found once; the top ten carry less than 20%. The sample comprised blood. These receptors came from a young woman with Graves' hyperthyroidism.

The V and J genes are TRBV6-2 or TRBV6-3 and TRBJ1-1; D call uncertain. Germline values: CDR1 MNHEY, CDR2 SVGEGT. The CDR3 is 12 residues long. The V end was cut by 7 bases, the J end by 5 bases, with 11 bases between. CDR3 sequence: CASMAGSTEAFF. CDR3 DNA: TGTGCCAGCATGGCAGGTTCTACTGAAGCTTTCTTT.

Details on this clonotype: One end of the junction does not line up with germline, which may come from a read error. V usage is TRBV4-1 and J usage is TRBJ1-1; D unresolved. The germline V gene has CDR1 MGHRA and CDR2 YSYEKL. The CDR3 has 12 amino acids. The CDR3 sequence: CASGRRDAEGFF. The CDR3 DNA reads as TGCGCCAGTGGGCGAAGAGACGCTGAAGGTTTCTTT.

This clonotype occurred a few times. This chain links TRBV27 with TRBJ2-7, with a possible D match to TRBD1 (5 bases). The V end lost 4 bases, the J end lost 0 bases, and 10 bases lay between the germline ends. Germline CDR1 and CDR2: MNHEY and SMNVEV (reference sequence). The CDR3 is made up of 14 amino acids. CDR3 bases: TGTGCCAGCAGTTCCGACAGTGACTCCTACGAGCAGTACTTC. Its protein is CASSSDSDSYEQYF.

This chain connects TRBV5-1 to TRBJ2-2; D not certain. CDR1 is SGHRS and CDR2 is YFSETQ in the germline V gene. Trimming left V 3 bases short and J 0 bases short, with 12 bases between. This CDR3 is 16 amino acids long. The CDR3 region is CASSSQTGTNTGELFF. CDR3 nucleotide sequence: TGCGCCAGCAGCTCCCAGACGGGCACGAACACCGGGGAGCTGTTTTTT.

The sample holds many counts of this clonotype. The chain links TRBV6-2 or TRBV6-3 to TRBJ2-5; the match to TRBD2 covers 13 bases. The CDR3 loop spans 16 amino acids. Germline V lookup: CDR1 MNHEY, CDR2 SVGEGT. With 6 bases clipped from V and 5 bases from J, the junction kept 9 bases outside the gene matches. The DNA of the CDR3 is TGTGCCAGCAGCCCCGGACTAGCGGGAGATGTCGAGACCCAGTACTTC. This codes for CASSPGLAGDVETQYF.

This chain connects TRBV11-2 to TRBJ1-1; D unclear. Trimming removed 3 bases from V and 10 bases from J, with 12 bases in between. Germline V lookup: CDR1 SGHAT, CDR2 FQNNGV. The CDR3 extends over 12 amino acids. CDR3 residues: CASSLGIKGAFF. In DNA form, the CDR3 reads TGTGCCAGCAGCTTGGGGATCAAGGGAGCTTTCTTT. The full variable domain, rest sourced from reference TRBV11-2 and TRBJ1-1, is EAGVAQSPRYKIIEKRQSVAFWCNPISGHATLYWYQQILGQGPKLLIQFQNNGVVDDSQLPKDRFSAERLKGVDSTLKIQPAKLEDSAVYLCASSLGIKGAFFGQGTRLTVV.

The genes are TRBV3-1 and TRBJ1-5, with D possibly matching TRBD1 (6 bases). The germline V and J ends were trimmed by 4 bases and 4 bases, with 14 bases remaining between them. The CDR3 totals 15 residues. Germline CDR1 LGHDT, CDR2 YNNKEL (reference sequence). The CDR3 DNA follows: TGTGCCAGCAGCCCAGCGAACAGGGCGAATCAGCCCCAGCATTTT. As protein: CASSPANRANQPQHF.

This clonotype turned up a few times. The chain uses TRBV9 and TRBJ2-5; 8 positions match TRBD1. The CDR3 has 14 amino acids. V shed 3 bases and J 1 base; nucleotides not matched to a gene: 2. Per the germline V gene, CDR1 is SGDLS and CDR2 is YYNGEE. DNA for the CDR3: TGTGCCAGCAGCGACGGACAGGGCCAAGAGACCCAGTACTTC. Translated: CASSDGQGQETQYF.

In DNA form, the CDR3 reads TGTGCCAGCAGCTTAAACGGGGCCAACGTCCTGACTTTC. Its translation is CASSLNGANVLTF. The chain uses TRBV7-3 and TRBJ2-6, with D unresolved. This CDR3 contains 13 residues. The germline V gene has CDR1 SGHTA and CDR2 FQGTGA. V gave up 1 base and J gave up 4 bases, with 2 bases separating them.

This clonotype was seen only a few times. The chain is built from TRBV20-1 and TRBJ1-4, with D unresolved. The germline V and J ends were trimmed by 0 bases and 11 bases, with 13 bases remaining between them. Germline values: CDR1 DFQATT, CDR2 SNEGSKA (reference sequence). This CDR3 contains 13 residues. The CDR3 protein is CSARDSTMKKLFF. The CDR3, as DNA: TGCAGTGCTAGAGACAGTACCATGAAGAAACTGTTTTTT.

As for this clonotype: This may come from a read error, since a much larger clone is one base off. The chain employs TRBV11-3 and TRBJ2-7; D not certain. Trimming pared 0 bases from V and 5 bases from J, leaving 8 bases between. This CDR3 region has 13 residues. CDR1 SGHNT and CDR2 YENEEA come from the germline V gene. This chain's CDR3 is CASSLDPSDEQYV. CDR3 in DNA: TGTGCCAGCAGCTTAGATCCAAGCGACGAGCAGTACGTC.

This clonotype has at least ten counts. The rearrangement links TRBV7-9 to TRBJ2-1; 16 bases match TRBD2. CDR1 SEHNR and CDR2 FQNEAQ come from the germline V gene (reference sequence). The CDR3 extends over 16 amino acids. J was trimmed by 6 bases and V by 11 bases; bases with no gene match: 10. CDR3 residues: CAHQRGTSGRANEQFF. The CDR3 DNA reads as TGTGCCCACCAGCGTGGGACTAGCGGGAGGGCCAATGAGCAGTTCTTC.

In its sample, this clonotype was seen many times. V and J are TRBV7-3 and TRBJ2-1, with a possible D match to TRBD1 (6 bases). CDR1 SGHTA and CDR2 FQGTGA come from the germline V gene. The CDR3 has 16 residues. Trimming cost V 2 bases and J 3 bases, with 14 bases left between them. This chain's CDR3 is CASSLLRDTFYNEQFF. The CDR3 nucleotides are TGTGCCAGCAGCTTACTTCGGGACACCTTCTACAATGAGCAGTTCTTC.

The chain uses TRBV27 and TRBJ1-5, with 7 bases fitting TRBD1. Trimming at V came to 5 bases and at J to 4 bases, leaving 8 bases not matched to a gene. Germline V gene sequence: CDR1 MNHEY, CDR2 SMNVEV (reference sequence). The CDR3 covers 15 residues. CDR3 region: CASSPTTGTNQPQHF. CDR3 DNA sequence: TGTGCCAGCAGTCCGACGACAGGGACGAATCAGCCCCAGCATTTT.

Ten or more counts support this clonotype. CDR3 sequence (DNA): TGTGCCAGCAGTTACACACTAGCGCTTATGAACACCGGGGAGCTGTTTTTT. This gives the protein CASSYTLALMNTGELFF. The gene calls are TRBV6-5 and TRBJ2-2, with 7 nucleotides matching TRBD2. V shed 2 bases and J 1 base; nucleotides not matched to a gene: 7. CDR1 is MNHEY, CDR2 SVGAGI, per germline. The CDR3 runs 17 residues.

This clonotype was recorded at least ten times. This chain connects TRBV19 to TRBJ1-5; TRBD1 might be the D (6 bases). This CDR3 comprises 16 residues. Germline CDR1 LNHDA, CDR2 SQIVND (reference sequence). Trimming cost V 7 bases and J 3 bases, with 19 bases left between them. CDR3 residues: CASNRQAGVNNQPQHF. The CDR3 region has the DNA TGTGCCAGTAACCGACAGGCGGGGGTTAACAATCAGCCCCAGCATTTT. The full variable domain, in which reference TRBV19 and TRBJ1-5 provide the parts outside the CDR3, is DGGITQSPKYLFRKEGQNVTLSCEQNLNHDAMYWYRQDPGQGLRLIYYSQIVNDFQKGDIAEGYSVSREKKESFPLTVTSAQKNPTAFYLCASNRQAGVNNQPQHFGDGTRLSIL.

This clonotype has ten or more counts. This chain joins TRBV18 and TRBJ1-3; D gene uncertain. The CDR3 runs 17 residues. Germline V gene sequence: CDR1 KGHSH, CDR2 LQKENI. V was pared by 3 bases and J by 0 bases, with 15 bases between. In nucleotides, the CDR3 is TGTGCCAGCTCACCGCTATCTGCCAGGAGCTCTGGAAACACCATATATTTT. Its translation: CASSPLSARSSGNTIYF.

This clonotype was picked up many times. The J gene is TRBJ2-7, the V gene TRBV9; 11 bases map to TRBD2. Germline values: CDR1 SGDLS, CDR2 YYNGEE. The trim removed 7 bases at V and 3 bases at J, leaving 9 bases unmatched. The CDR3 is made up of 15 amino acids. CDR3 loop: CASRLRLAGYYEQYF. The CDR3 nucleotides read TGTGCCAGCCGATTACGACTAGCGGGGTACTACGAGCAGTACTTC.

This clonotype came up a few times. The genes are TRBV11-3 and TRBJ2-1; either TRBD1 or TRBD2 may supply D (7 bases each). The germline V gene has CDR1 SGHNT and CDR2 YENEEA. V was trimmed by 5 bases and J by 8 bases, leaving 19 bases between them. The CDR3 is 15 residues long. The CDR3 DNA sequence: TGTGCCAGCAGCCCCCAGGGGGGGGCCTGGGATGAGCAGTTCTTC. Encoded protein: CASSPQGGAWDEQFF.

This chain uses TRBV12-3 or TRBV12-4 with TRBJ1-4, with D uncertain. V lost 6 bases, J lost 8 bases, and 16 bases lay in between. This CDR3 is 14 amino acids long. CDR3 loop: CASSVSSTEEKLFF. CDR3 bases: TGTGCCAGCAGCGTTTCCTCGACGGAGGAAAAACTGTTTTTT.

CDR3 in amino acids: CASSRVGSGRGEQFF. The CDR3 DNA reads as TGTGCCAGCAGTCGCGTGGGTAGCGGGAGGGGGGAGCAGTTCTTC. The chain uses TRBV6-2 or TRBV6-3 and TRBJ2-1, with 11 bases lining up with TRBD2. Germline CDR1 MNHEY, CDR2 SVGEGT. This CDR3 has 15 residues. V shed 5 bases, J shed 10 bases, and the junction held 10 bases outside the gene matches.

The sample holds many counts of this clonotype. The rearrangement uses TRBV12-3 or TRBV12-4 and TRBJ2-2; 12 nucleotides match TRBD2. CDR3 length: 16 residues. The V and J ends lost 1 base and 6 bases, in that order; junction bases with no gene match: 3. The CDR3 DNA reads TGTGCCAGCAGTTTAGAGGCTAGCGGGAGGGCCGGGGAGCTGTTTTTT. Its protein is CASSLEASGRAGELFF.

This clonotype was counted many times. The chain joins TRBV7-3 to TRBJ1-1, with TRBD1 matching 8 bases. The CDR3 sequence is 14 residues long. Trimming removed 5 bases from V and 4 bases from J; junction bases left unmatched: 6. The germline gives CDR1 SGHTA, CDR2 FQGTGA. The CDR3 sequence is CASSPDRAATEAFF. CDR3 sequence (DNA): TGTGCCAGCAGCCCGGACAGGGCGGCCACTGAAGCTTTCTTT.

This clonotype was observed many times. The rearrangement joins TRBV20-1 to TRBJ2-7; unclear D gene. This CDR3 is 13 amino acids long. Deletions cut 0 bases from V and 3 bases from J, with 9 bases between. The germline V gene encodes CDR1 DFQATT and CDR2 SNEGSKA (reference sequence). The CDR3 protein is CSARDGRNYEQYF. For the CDR3, the DNA is TGCAGTGCTAGAGATGGACGTAACTACGAGCAGTACTTC.

The V gene is TRBV20-1, the J gene TRBJ1-2; the D gene is possibly TRBD1 (5 bases). The CDR3 is made up of 13 amino acids. Trimming cost V 6 bases and J 2 bases, with 13 bases left between them. Germline values: CDR1 DFQATT, CDR2 SNEGSKA (reference sequence). CDR3 amino acids: CSAAGAGNYGYTF. The CDR3 nucleotides are TGCAGTGCCGCCGGGGCAGGGAACTATGGCTACACCTTC.

This clonotype was observed at least ten times. V usage is TRBV3-1 and J usage is TRBJ1-2, with 7 nucleotides matching TRBD1. With 1 base clipped from V and 0 bases from J, the junction kept 5 bases outside the gene matches. CDR1 is LGHDT, CDR2 YNNKEL, per germline (reference sequence). This CDR3 contains 16 residues. CDR3 protein: CASSQARGNSNYGYTF. For the CDR3, the DNA is TGTGCCAGCAGCCAAGCCAGGGGGAATTCTAACTATGGCTACACCTTC.

This clonotype has more than one count but fewer than ten. V gene TRBV19 combines with J gene TRBJ2-1; tentative D call: TRBD2 (6 bases). Between the trimmed V and J ends, which lost 5 bases and 1 base, there was a span of 21 bases. This CDR3 region has 18 residues. CDR1 and CDR2 (germline): LNHDA, SQIVND (reference sequence). The CDR3 DNA reads as TGTGCCAGTAGTTGGTTGTCCGGGGGTTTAGAGTCCTACAATGAGCAGTTCTTC. Its translation is CASSWLSGGLESYNEQFF.

Comment on this clonotype: A much larger clonotype is one base distant, so this may be a read error. The genes are TRBV19 and TRBJ2-7; 8 nucleotides align to TRBD2. V lost 6 bases, J lost 2 bases, and 6 bases stayed unmatched. This CDR3 has 14 amino acids. Germline V gives CDR1 LNHDA, CDR2 SQIVND (reference sequence). This chain's CDR3 is CASSDAGGPYEQYV. CDR3 in DNA: TGTGCCAGTAGCGACGCGGGAGGTCCCTACGAGCAGTACGTC.

This clonotype was picked up many times. The rearrangement uses TRBV4-1 and TRBJ1-1; D gene unclear. Trimming removed 0 bases from V and 12 bases from J, with 8 bases in between. Germline CDR1 MGHRA, CDR2 YSYEKL. The CDR3 is made up of 11 amino acids. The CDR3 protein is CASSQDGKSFF. The DNA for the CDR3 is TGCGCCAGCAGCCAAGACGGGAAGTCTTTCTTT.

This clonotype has ten or more counts. The gene calls are TRBV30 and TRBJ2-1; 8 bases match TRBD2. CDR3 size: 12 residues. CDR1 is GTSNPN and CDR2 is SVGIG in the germline V gene (reference sequence). With V trimmed by 4 bases and J by 12 bases, 8 bases remained unmatched. The CDR3 DNA is TGTGCCTGGACCGCGGCCGGGGGGGTGCAGTTCTTC. This encodes CAWTAAGGVQFF.